A single sample gave rise to the 23 T cell receptor beta chains below, sequenced in a study of T cell responses to AZD1222 COVID-19 vaccine. Produced via immunoSEQ multiplex PCR; TCRdb's table is partial and in-frame only. Among about 97,000 clones listed, more than 70% were seen once. Source: peripheral blood, taken on day 0 of AZD1222 vaccination. The receptors were sampled from an adult in good health.

V gene TRBV18 combines with J gene TRBJ1-1, with D tentatively TRBD1 (5 bases). This CDR3 has 15 residues. Germline-derived CDR1 and CDR2 are KGHSH and LQKENI. V was pared by 3 bases and J by 4 bases, with 15 bases between. CDR3 residues: CASSPIFQGGTEAFF. For the CDR3, the DNA is TGTGCCAGCTCACCGATTTTCCAGGGCGGCACTGAAGCTTTCTTT. Full variable domain (remainder filled in from reference TRBV18 and TRBJ1-1): NAGVMQNPRHLVRRRGQEARLRCSPMKGHSHVYWYRQLPEEGLKFMVYLQKENIIDESGMPKERFSAEFPKEGPSILRIQQVVRGDSAAYFCASSPIFQGGTEAFFGQGTRLTVV.

This clone is a singleton in its sample. The CDR3 sequence is CASSTGDYGYTF. The CDR3 nucleotides are TGTGCCAGCTCTACAGGGGACTATGGCTACACCTTC. The chain combines TRBV27 with TRBJ1-2, with 7 nucleotides matching TRBD1. V lost 8 bases and J lost 3; bases outside the gene matches: 3. This CDR3 has 12 amino acids. Germline loops: CDR1 MNHEY, CDR2 SMNVEV (reference sequence).

This chain uses TRBV19 with TRBJ1-4, with D tentatively TRBD1 (6 bases). This CDR3 is built from 12 residues. Deletions cut 7 bases from V and 10 bases from J, with 13 bases between. The germline V gene encodes CDR1 LNHDA and CDR2 SQIVND (reference sequence). CDR3 in amino acids: CASKEGGGKLFF. The CDR3 coding sequence is TGTGCCAGTAAGGAGGGGGGAGGAAAACTGTTTTTT.

This clone occurred once. The rearrangement uses TRBV4-1 and TRBJ1-2, with D maybe TRBD1 (5 bases). Germline V lookup: CDR1 MGHRA, CDR2 YSYEKL. The CDR3 extends over 16 amino acids. The V and J ends lost 6 bases and 4 bases respectively, with 21 bases between them. The CDR3 loop is CASSSGRFRGFYGYTF. CDR3 bases: TGCGCCAGCAGTTCCGGACGGTTTAGGGGTTTCTATGGCTACACCTTC.

The chain has TRBV4-1 and TRBJ2-7; a weak D match, TRBD1 (5 bases). CDR1 is MGHRA and CDR2 is YSYEKL in the germline V gene. Deletions cut 0 bases from V and 6 bases from J, with 18 bases between. This CDR3 comprises 16 residues. CDR3: CASSQDDGDWGFEQYF. The CDR3 DNA follows: TGCGCCAGCAGCCAAGATGACGGAGACTGGGGCTTCGAGCAGTACTTC.

This chain uses TRBV10-1 with TRBJ2-2; 9 bases line up with TRBD2. CDR1 is WNHNN, CDR2 SYGVQD, per germline (reference sequence). Trimming took 5 bases from V and 5 from J; bases not matched to a gene: 9. The CDR3 runs to 16 residues. The chain's CDR3 is CASSSGGHLGTGELFF. The CDR3 region has the DNA TGCGCCAGCAGTAGCGGGGGGCACCTTGGGACCGGGGAGCTGTTTTTT.

This chain connects TRBV13 to TRBJ1-1; 10 bases match TRBD1. The germline V gene has CDR1 PRHDT and CDR2 FYEKMQ (reference sequence). The CDR3 length is 16 residues. Losses at the gene ends were 2 bases for V and 1 base for J; bases not matched to a gene: 4. The CDR3 loop reads CASSLRDRGRNTEAFF. CDR3 DNA: TGTGCCAGCAGCTTAAGGGACAGGGGTCGGAACACTGAAGCTTTCTTT.

The chain uses TRBV5-1 and TRBJ1-1; no definite D call. Germline assignment: CDR1 SGHRS and CDR2 YFSETQ. This CDR3 contains 13 residues. V dropped 4 bases and J dropped 5 bases, with 12 bases sitting between them. The DNA of the CDR3 is TGCGCCAGCAGCGATGTAGGAGGAACTGAAGCTTTCTTT. This codes for CASSDVGGTEAFF.

This chain uses TRBV11-2 with TRBJ2-5; tentatively, D is TRBD2 (6 bases). CDR3 length: 15 residues. V lost 4 bases, J lost 5 bases, and 17 bases lay in between. CDR1 and CDR2 from the germline V gene are SGHAT and FQNNGV. The CDR3: CASSSVGGAFETQYF. For the CDR3, the DNA is TGTGCCAGCAGCTCAGTCGGAGGGGCCTTTGAGACCCAGTACTTC.

The chain carries TRBV29-1 and TRBJ1-1; 8 nucleotides line up with TRBD1. The germline gives CDR1 SQVTM, CDR2 ANQGSEA. This CDR3 has 13 residues. V shed 7 bases, J shed 9 bases, and the junction held 13 bases outside the gene matches. In DNA form, the CDR3 reads TGCAGCGGGCAGGGACAGGAATTTACTCAAGCTTTCTTT. This codes for CSGQGQEFTQAFF.

This clone showed up just once. Here the CDR3 reads CASRINLNTGELFF. In DNA form, the CDR3 reads TGTGCCAGCAGGATAAACCTAAACACCGGGGAGCTGTTTTTT. This chain links TRBV6-5 with TRBJ2-2; D is uncertain. Germline CDR1 is MNHEY and CDR2 is SVGAGI. Trimming took off 6 bases at V and 2 bases at J, with 10 bases between the two ends. CDR3 length: 14 amino acids.

This sequence joins TRBV5-3 and TRBJ1-2; 7 bases agree with TRBD1. TRBV5-3 is labeled an ORF, and its function is uncertain. With V trimmed by 7 bases and J by 4 bases, 7 bases remained unmatched. There are 13 residues in the CDR3. The CDR3 here is CARPTDRAYGYTF. DNA for the CDR3: TGTGCCAGACCGACCGACAGGGCCTATGGCTACACCTTC.

The V gene is TRBV19, the J gene TRBJ1-2; 9 nucleotides match TRBD1. The V gene's germline CDR1 is LNHDA and CDR2 SQIVND (reference sequence). V trimming: 3 bases; J trimming: 7 bases; junction bases outside the gene matches: 9. This CDR3 has 15 amino acids. The CDR3 sequence: CASSIRDRAGSGYTF. Written as DNA, the CDR3 is TGTGCCAGTAGTATCCGGGACAGGGCAGGATCTGGCTACACCTTC.

This clone was detected once. The rearrangement joins TRBV6-1 to TRBJ2-7; the D gene could be TRBD1 or TRBD2 (5 bases each). The germline V gene encodes CDR1 MNHNS and CDR2 SASEGT. The CDR3 consists of 16 residues. Trimming removed 2 bases from V and 0 bases from J, with 14 bases in between. Here the CDR3 DNA reads TGTGCCAGCAGTGAAAGAGGGACGCTTCTCTCCTACGAGCAGTACTTC. Translated: CASSERGTLLSYEQYF.

The chain combines TRBV7-6 with TRBJ2-3; D is ambiguous. Germline V gene sequence: CDR1 SGHVS, CDR2 FNYEAQ. The V end lost 2 bases, the J end lost 6 bases, and 6 bases lay between the germline ends. The CDR3 totals 12 residues. CDR3 in amino acids: CASSLLEDTQYF. The CDR3 DNA reads TGTGCCAGCAGCTTACTTGAGGATACGCAGTATTTT.

This clone has a handful of counts. J is TRBJ1-3 and V is TRBV7-8; 9 bases line up with TRBD1. V trimming: 4 bases; J trimming: 0 bases; junction bases outside the gene matches: 7. The CDR3 spans 17 residues. Looked up from germline, CDR1 is SGHVS and CDR2 is FQNEAQ. CDR3 loop: CASSYLGQGSSGNTIYF. CDR3 DNA sequence: TGTGCCAGCAGCTATCTGGGACAGGGTTCCTCTGGAAACACCATATATTTT.

The chain couples TRBV11-3 to TRBJ2-1; weak D call: TRBD2 (5 bases). V lost 2 bases and J lost 5, with 7 bases in between. This CDR3 is 13 amino acids long. CDR1 and CDR2 from the germline V gene are SGHNT and YENEEA. CDR3 residues: CASSLQRNNEQFF. CDR3 sequence (DNA): TGTGCCAGCAGCTTACAGCGGAACAATGAGCAGTTCTTC.

The chain links TRBV7-9 to TRBJ2-7, with 7 bases identical to TRBD1. CDR1 and CDR2 from the germline V gene are SEHNR and FQNEAQ (reference sequence). The length of the CDR3 is 14 residues. V lost 4 bases, J lost 3 bases, and 6 bases stayed unmatched. The CDR3 sequence: CASSSPRQGYEQYF. Written as DNA, the CDR3 is TGTGCCAGCAGCTCTCCCCGACAGGGCTACGAGCAGTACTTC.

This chain joins TRBV3-1 (or the pseudogene TRBV3-2) and TRBJ2-2; 8 bases map to TRBD1. From germline, CDR1 is LGHDT and CDR2 YNNKEL (reference sequence). The CDR3 totals 16 residues. The V segment lost 1 base and the J segment 7 bases; nucleotides outside the gene matches: 8. This chain's CDR3 is CASSQAGRGLGGELFF. DNA for the CDR3: TGTGCCAGCAGCCAAGCGGGCAGGGGGCTAGGCGGGGAGCTGTTTTTT.

This chain links TRBV28 with TRBJ2-3, with D possibly being TRBD1 (5 bases). This CDR3 comprises 14 residues. Germline V CDR1 and CDR2: MDHEN, SYDVKM. Trimming removed 7 bases from V and 3 bases from J, with 14 bases in between. In nucleotides, the CDR3 is TGTGCCAGCACCTCCGCGCAGGGAACAGATACGCAGTATTTT. Translation: CASTSAQGTDTQYF.

The CDR3 DNA follows: TGTGCCAGCAGCCCCCCTTTGGCAACTAATGAAAAACTGTTTTTT. As protein: CASSPPLATNEKLFF. The chain couples TRBV5-5 to TRBJ1-4; unclear D gene. The CDR3 is made up of 15 amino acids. V lost 4 bases to trimming and J lost 0 bases, with 10 bases between them. Germline CDR1 and CDR2: SGHKS and YYEKEE (reference sequence).

The chain uses TRBV6-1 and TRBJ2-1; D remains ambiguous. Trimming pared 1 base from V and 9 bases from J, leaving 13 bases between. CDR3 length: 14 residues. Germline V lookup: CDR1 MNHNS, CDR2 SASEGT. As DNA, the CDR3 is TGTGCCAGCAGTGAAGTTGGCGAGATCGGTGAGCAGTTCTTC. Its translation: CASSEVGEIGEQFF.

The rearrangement joins TRBV2 to TRBJ2-3; D assignment may be TRBD1 or TRBD2 (6 bases each). V was trimmed by 7 bases and J by 1 base, leaving 15 bases between them. This CDR3 has 15 residues. Germline V gene data show CDR1 as SNHLY and CDR2 as FYNNEI. This CDR3 is CASIGGLLGTDTQYF. The CDR3, as DNA: TGTGCCAGCATAGGGGGGTTGCTGGGCACAGATACGCAGTATTTT.